This entry is about one TCR beta chain. The entry originates in a study of T cell responses to AZD1222 COVID-19 vaccine. Study-level background: Second-dose timings of about 4 or about 12 weeks were pooled.

The CDR3 length is 16 residues. Germline values: CDR1 SGHAT, CDR2 FQNNGV. V trimming: 4 bases; J trimming: 3 bases; junction bases outside the gene matches: 12. Assay: immunoSEQ multiplex PCR; the TCRdb copy retains only in-frame clones and omits some. The sample lists 25,000 to 35,000 clones; roughly 78% were seen once. The sequence derives from an adult in good health. Specimen: peripheral blood, collected on day 0 of AZD1222 vaccination. The V gene is TRBV11-2, the J gene TRBJ2-7, with 7 bases matching TRBD2. DNA of the CDR3: TGTGCCAGCAGCTCCCCAGGGTTTGCGGGAGACTACGAGCAGTACGTC. It yields the protein CASSSPGFAGDYEQYV.